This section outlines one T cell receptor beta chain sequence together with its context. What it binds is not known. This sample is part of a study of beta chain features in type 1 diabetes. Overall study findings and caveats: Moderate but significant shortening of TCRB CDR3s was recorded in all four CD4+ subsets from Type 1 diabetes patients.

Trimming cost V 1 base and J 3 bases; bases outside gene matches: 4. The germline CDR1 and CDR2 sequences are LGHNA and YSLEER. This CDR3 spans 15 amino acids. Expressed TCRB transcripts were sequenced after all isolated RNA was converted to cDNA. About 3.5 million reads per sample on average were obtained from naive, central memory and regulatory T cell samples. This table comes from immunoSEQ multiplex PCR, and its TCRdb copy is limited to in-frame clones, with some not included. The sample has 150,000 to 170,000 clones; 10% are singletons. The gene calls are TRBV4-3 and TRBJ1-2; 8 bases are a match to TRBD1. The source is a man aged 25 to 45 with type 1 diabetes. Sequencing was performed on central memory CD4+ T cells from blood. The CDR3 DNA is TGCGCCAGCAGCCAAGCTACGACAGGGGACTATGGCTACACCTTC. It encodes CASSQATTGDYGYTF.